This TCR beta chain was sequenced in a study of Tregs in tolerant kidney transplant recipients. Between the trimmed V and J ends, which lost 2 bases and 7 bases, there was a span of 19 bases. Germline V gene data show CDR1 as SGDLS and CDR2 as YYNGEE. The CDR3 sequence is 15 residues long. Recipients received nonmyeloablative bone marrow transplants from related graft donors, with transient mixed chimerism. CD4+CD25+CD127- Tregs, CD4+CD25- non-Tregs, CD4 and CD8 cells were sorted. Study conclusions and caveats: Antigen-driven expansion was suggested because donor-specific Tregs expanded more than all Tregs in tolerant patients.

Clones were read by immunoSEQ multiplex PCR, and TCRdb kept only the in-frame ones, dropping some. Found here are 80,000 or so clones, roughly 90% of them singletons; the top ten hold more than 1.5%. Comments on this clone: Its antigen is unidentified.

This clonotype was obtained from a human patient who received a combined kidney and bone marrow transplant. Some T cells may be transferred from the graft donor. This specimen was CD4+ T cells from blood (PBMCs), taken 24 months after the transplant. The genes are TRBV9 and TRBJ2-7, with D maybe TRBD1 (5 bases). The CDR3 region has the DNA TGTGCCAGCAGCGTGGCCCCAGGGTGGGTAGGGGAGCAGTACTTC. It encodes CASSVAPGWVGEQYF.